The 29 T cell receptor beta chains below were found in one sample sequenced in a study of cytomegalovirus exposure and HLA in healthy donors. Primers: 60 Vbeta forward and 13 Jbeta reverse. Here immunoSEQ multiplex PCR was the method, and the copy in TCRdb shows in-frame clones only, minus some. Across fewer than 85,000 clones, the top ten clones capture about 5% of the sample. The sequenced sample consisted of PBMCs. These TCRs come from a woman between 35 and 50 years old in good health and CMV-seropositive.

The chain carries TRBV5-6 and TRBJ2-3, with 10 positions matching TRBD1. V lost 4 bases to trimming and J lost 3 bases; unmatched junction nucleotides: 2. Germline CDR1 is SGHDT and CDR2 is YYEEEE. The CDR3 loop spans 14 amino acids. CDR3 sequence: CASSRGQGTDTQYF. The CDR3, as DNA: TGTGCCAGCAGCCGGGGACAGGGGACAGATACGCAGTATTTT.

This sequence joins TRBV2 and TRBJ1-1; weak D call: TRBD1 (5 bases). This CDR3 region has 15 residues. V lost 8 bases and J lost 3, with 19 bases in between. Germline V CDR1 and CDR2: SNHLY, FYNNEI. Here the CDR3 reads CASVTPGRAYTEAFF. The CDR3 nucleotides read TGTGCCAGCGTTACCCCAGGCAGGGCTTACACTGAAGCTTTCTTT. Variable domain in full (rest from reference TRBV2 and TRBJ1-1): EPEVTQTPSHQVTQMGQEVILRCVPISNHLYFYWYRQILGQKVEFLVSFYNNEISEKSEIFDDQFSVERPDGSNFTLKIRSTKLEDSAMYFCASVTPGRAYTEAFFGQGTRLTVV.

V is TRBV14 and J is TRBJ2-1; TRBD1 matches 8 bases. Trimming removed 4 bases from V and 2 bases from J; junction bases left unmatched: 16. The CDR3 is 19 amino acids. From germline, CDR1 is SGHDN and CDR2 FVKESK. The CDR3 coding sequence is TGTGCCAGCAGCCCGGACAGGGTTGAGCCTGGACGGACCTACAATGAGCAGTTCTTC. Its translation is CASSPDRVEPGRTYNEQFF.

This chain links TRBV10-3 with TRBJ2-7, with D unresolved. V lost 6 bases and J 2 bases, leaving 20 bases between the germline ends. The CDR3 has 16 residues. CDR1 is ENHRY, CDR2 SYGVKD, per germline. The CDR3 here is CAISAKSESTTYEQYF. The CDR3, as DNA: TGTGCCATCAGCGCAAAATCAGAGAGTACTACCTACGAGCAGTACTTC.

The gene calls are TRBV9 and TRBJ1-1, with D possibly being TRBD1 (5 bases). The CDR3 covers 15 residues. Trimming shortened V by 2 bases and J by 1 base, and 12 bases separated the two germline ends. Germline CDR1 is SGDLS and CDR2 is YYNGEE. CDR3 in amino acids: CASSVQPTANTEAFF. Written as DNA, the CDR3 is TGTGCCAGCAGCGTTCAGCCGACAGCGAACACTGAAGCTTTCTTT.

This rearrangement joins TRBV25-1 to TRBJ1-3; a possible D gene is TRBD1 (5 bases). In germline, CDR1 is MGHDK, CDR2 SYGVNS. The CDR3 runs 15 residues. V was shortened by 4 bases and J by 1 base, with 11 bases between the two germline ends. The CDR3 DNA is TGTGCCAGCAGTGGATACCAGGGTTCTGGAAACACCATATATTTT. This translates into CASSGYQGSGNTIYF.

In DNA form, the CDR3 reads TGCAGCCTTTCCACACTGACAGGCGAGCAGTACTTC. It translates to CSLSTLTGEQYF. V and J are TRBV29-1 and TRBJ2-5, with a weak D call TRBD1 (6 bases). The closer fit of TRBJ2-7 to the DNA end suggests the J call may be wrong. CDR1 is SQVTM and CDR2 is ANQGSEA in the germline V gene. CDR3 length: 12 amino acids.

The V call is TRBV7-3, the J call TRBJ2-3, with D perhaps TRBD2 (7 bases). Germline lookup yields CDR1 SGHTA and CDR2 FQGTGA. Between the trimmed V and J ends, which lost 2 bases and 3 bases, there was a span of 15 bases. This CDR3 spans 16 amino acids. CDR3 sequence reads: CASSLYGGAGTDTQYF. In DNA form, the CDR3 reads TGTGCCAGCAGCTTATATGGGGGGGCGGGGACAGATACGCAGTATTTT.

The chain uses TRBV11-3 and TRBJ2-2; D call uncertain. This CDR3 has 12 amino acids. Trimming pared 5 bases from V and 7 bases from J, leaving 8 bases between. The germline gives CDR1 SGHNT, CDR2 YENEEA. DNA of the CDR3: TGTGCCAGCAGCCCTCTAGGCGGGGAGCTGTTTTTT. Amino acid sequence: CASSPLGGELFF.

V usage is TRBV10-1 and J usage is TRBJ1-6; TRBD1 might be the D (6 bases). The CDR3 is 16 amino acids. Germline values: CDR1 WNHNN, CDR2 SYGVQD (reference sequence). The V and J ends lost 7 bases and 3 bases respectively, with 16 bases between them. CDR3 bases: TGCGCCAGCAACATCTTGACAGGAGTCTATAATTCACCCCTCCACTTT. Translated, it gives CASNILTGVYNSPLHF.

The chain carries TRBV19 and TRBJ1-2; a weak D match, TRBD1 (5 bases). The length of the CDR3 is 12 residues. Per the germline V gene, CDR1 is LNHDA and CDR2 is SQIVND (reference sequence). V was shortened by 3 bases and J by 8 bases, with 10 bases between the two germline ends. The CDR3 loop is CASSMKGRGYTF. The CDR3 nucleotides read TGTGCCAGTAGTATGAAGGGGAGGGGCTACACCTTC. The complete variable domain, with remaining parts taken from reference TRBV19 and TRBJ1-2, reads DGGITQSPKYLFRKEGQNVTLSCEQNLNHDAMYWYRQDPGQGLRLIYYSQIVNDFQKGDIAEGYSVSREKKESFPLTVTSAQKNPTAFYLCASSMKGRGYTFGSGTRLTVV.

The DNA of the CDR3 is TGTGCCACCAGCATGGGTCTAGGGAGTGAAGCTTTCTTT. It translates to CATSMGLGSEAFF. This chain joins TRBV15 and TRBJ1-1, with unresolved D. The CDR3 is 13 residues long. CDR1 LNHNV and CDR2 YYDKDF come from the germline V gene (reference sequence). V was pared by 4 bases and J by 7 bases, with 13 bases between.

The chain couples TRBV23-1 to TRBJ2-5; D perhaps matches TRBD2 (6 bases). TRBV23-1 is identified as an open reading frame with a role that is uncertain. The CDR3 is 13 residues long. Trimming removed 1 base from V and 8 bases from J, with 11 bases in between. This CDR3 is CASSQLGGATQYF. CDR3 bases: TGCGCCAGCAGTCAATTGGGGGGAGCAACCCAGTACTTC.

This rearrangement joins TRBV28 to TRBJ2-1, with a weak D call TRBD2 (5 bases). The CDR3 spans 14 residues. Germline V gene sequence: CDR1 MDHEN, CDR2 SYDVKM. Trimming pared 5 bases from V and 1 base from J, leaving 9 bases between. The CDR3 DNA reads TGTGCCAGCAGTGGCCGGGGTTCCTACAATGAGCAGTTCTTC. Translating gives CASSGRGSYNEQFF.

This chain joins TRBV28 and TRBJ1-2; 7 bases line up with TRBD1. V was pared by 5 bases and J by 0 bases, with 12 bases of the junction left unmatched. The CDR3 covers 17 residues. Germline V gene sequence: CDR1 MDHEN, CDR2 SYDVKM. CDR3 region: CASSAPRGTVANYGYTF. In DNA, the CDR3 is TGTGCCAGCAGTGCGCCCCGAGGGACAGTTGCTAACTATGGCTACACCTTC.

The genes are TRBV5-8 and TRBJ2-7; weak D call: TRBD1 (5 bases). The CDR3 loop spans 14 amino acids. V was cut by 1 base and J by 6 bases, with 14 bases left in between. Germline-derived CDR1 and CDR2 are SGHTS and YDEGEE. The CDR3 region has the DNA TGTGCCAGCAGCTTGAATTTGGGCCAGGGCGAGCAGTACTTC. Translating gives CASSLNLGQGEQYF.

The chain combines TRBV5-1 with TRBJ2-2, with 12 nucleotides matching TRBD1. After removal of 4 bases from V and 3 bases from J, the junction contained 7 bases not matched to a gene. Germline CDR1 is SGHRS and CDR2 is YFSETQ. There are 17 residues in the CDR3. The CDR3 sequence is CASSEGTGGADTGELFF. The CDR3 coding sequence is TGCGCCAGCAGCGAGGGGACAGGGGGCGCCGACACCGGGGAGCTGTTTTTT.

The rearrangement uses TRBV5-1 and TRBJ2-7; a possible D gene is TRBD1 (6 bases). The CDR3 contains 15 residues. Trimming took 1 base from V and 2 from J, leaving 13 bases between them. CDR1 and CDR2 (germline): SGHRS, YFSETQ. In nucleotides, the CDR3 is TGCGCCAGCAGCTTGCACACAGGGACCACCTACGAGCAGTACTTC. As protein: CASSLHTGTTYEQYF.

V usage is TRBV19 and J usage is TRBJ2-1; D gene unclear. Germline CDR1 reads LNHDA; CDR2 reads SQIVND (reference sequence). The CDR3 is 15 amino acids. V was trimmed by 4 bases and J by 7 bases, leaving 17 bases between them. The CDR3 bases are TGTGCCAGTAGTACCCCCGTACGTAGAGGTAATGAGCAGTTCTTC. It yields the protein CASSTPVRRGNEQFF.

The chain carries TRBV11-2 and TRBJ2-2; 7 bases match TRBD2. Germline V gene lookup returns CDR1 SGHAT and CDR2 FQNNGV. The CDR3 sequence is 16 residues long. The V gene end was trimmed by 3 bases and the J gene end by 1 base; junction bases not matched to a gene: 5. The CDR3 sequence: CASSFFRTRNTGELFF. Here the CDR3 DNA reads TGTGCCAGCAGCTTCTTCCGGACTAGGAACACCGGGGAGCTGTTTTTT.

The rearrangement uses TRBV7-9 and TRBJ2-7; 8 positions match TRBD1. Germline CDR1 and CDR2: SEHNR and FQNEAQ (reference sequence). Trimming took 5 bases from V and 2 from J; bases not matched to a gene: 11. The CDR3 is 16 amino acids. This chain's CDR3 is CASSPSGTGGPYEQYF. CDR3 DNA sequence: TGTGCCAGCAGCCCGTCCGGGACAGGAGGCCCCTACGAGCAGTACTTC.

The J gene is TRBJ1-1, the V gene TRBV7-8; weak D call: TRBD1 (6 bases). Per the germline V gene, CDR1 is SGHVS and CDR2 is FQNEAQ. This CDR3 has 13 residues. V dropped 1 base and J dropped 6 bases, with 9 bases sitting between them. Written as DNA, the CDR3 is TGTGCCAGCAGCTTAGGGGGGCGAGCTGAAGCTTTCTTT. Protein: CASSLGGRAEAFF.

V and J are TRBV5-6 and TRBJ1-2; D unresolved. Germline V gene data show CDR1 as SGHDT and CDR2 as YYEEEE. Trimming took off 0 bases at V and 6 bases at J, with 9 bases between the two ends. The CDR3 consists of 13 residues. CDR3 region: CASSLDGPHGYTF. The CDR3 DNA reads TGTGCCAGCAGCTTGGATGGGCCGCATGGCTACACCTTC.

The chain combines TRBV9 with TRBJ1-2; tentative D call: TRBD1 (6 bases). V lost 5 bases and J 6 bases, leaving 17 bases between the germline ends. The CDR3 contains 14 residues. The germline gives CDR1 SGDLS, CDR2 YYNGEE. CDR3: CASRGEGTKHGYTF. CDR3 DNA: TGTGCCAGCAGAGGGGAGGGGACAAAGCATGGCTACACCTTC.

This rearrangement joins TRBV5-4 to TRBJ1-2; weak D call: TRBD1 (5 bases). The CDR3 runs 14 residues. Germline CDR1 is SGHNT and CDR2 is YYREEE (reference sequence). Deletions cut 4 bases from V and 4 bases from J, with 14 bases between. DNA of the CDR3: TGTGCCAGCAGCCACAGGACGGAGAGCTATGGCTACACCTTC. The encoded protein is CASSHRTESYGYTF.

This chain uses TRBV5-4 with TRBJ2-7; weak D call: TRBD1 (6 bases). The V end was cut by 1 base, the J end by 3 bases, with 14 bases between. Germline V gives CDR1 SGHNT, CDR2 YYREEE (reference sequence). This CDR3 contains 15 residues. The CDR3 DNA reads as TGTGCCAGCAGCTTGAGCCCCAGGGGTGGCTACGAGCAGTACTTC. It encodes CASSLSPRGGYEQYF.

As concerns this clone: The missing conserved phenylalanine or tryptophan at the end of this CDR3 makes a read error likely. This chain links TRBV5-1 with TRBJ1-6, with TRBD1 matching 7 bases. Germline assignment: CDR1 SGHRS and CDR2 YFSETQ. Unmatched junction bases numbered 8, after V lost 4 bases and J lost 7 bases. The CDR3 runs to 15 residues. The CDR3 DNA sequence: TGCGCCAGCAGCCTACGACAGGGAGACAATTCACCCCTCCACTCT. Translated: CASSLRQGDNSPLHS.

The chain links TRBV19 to TRBJ2-5; 10 nucleotides match TRBD2. Trimming took 2 bases from V and 7 from J; bases not matched to a gene: 13. The V gene's germline CDR1 is LNHDA and CDR2 SQIVND (reference sequence). CDR3 length: 17 residues. In nucleotides, the CDR3 is TGTGCCAGTAGTATAATCGTGGCTAGCGGGAGTAGAGGGACCCAGTACTTC. Translating it yields CASSIIVASGSRGTQYF.

The J gene is TRBJ2-4, the V gene TRBV11-2; D might be TRBD2 (5 bases). V lost 5 bases and J 3 bases, leaving 11 bases between the germline ends. There are 14 residues in the CDR3. The germline gives CDR1 SGHAT, CDR2 FQNNGV. CDR3 in amino acids: CASSPRVDKNIQYF. In DNA, the CDR3 is TGTGCCAGCAGCCCGAGGGTTGACAAAAACATTCAGTACTTC.